These 14 T cell receptor beta chains were sequenced from one sample in a study of blood T cell repertoires in COVID-19. The method was immunoSEQ multiplex PCR; TCRdb's version includes in-frame clones alone and lacks a portion of them. The sample lists 450,000 to 500,000 clones; approximately 83% were seen once. Sequencing used peripheral blood. These receptor sequences come from a human donor in a cohort sampled during active COVID-19.

The chain uses TRBV6-5 and TRBJ1-2, with D possibly matching TRBD1 (5 bases). Germline values: CDR1 MNHEY, CDR2 SVGAGI. Between the trimmed V and J ends, which lost 6 bases and 7 bases, there was a span of 12 bases. The CDR3 is made up of 12 amino acids. For the CDR3, the DNA is TGTGCCAGCAGAGACCCCGGGGGTGGCTACACCTTC. Its protein is CASRDPGGGYTF.

The rearrangement joins TRBV5-5 to TRBJ2-3, with TRBD2 matching over 7 bases. J gave up 5 bases and V 1 base, and 7 bases lay outside the gene matches. CDR3 length: 15 amino acids. The germline CDR1 and CDR2 sequences are SGHKS and YYEKEE (reference sequence). The DNA of the CDR3 is TGTGCCAGCAGCTTGCTGGTCGCGGGAGTAGATACGCAGTATTTT. Its protein is CASSLLVAGVDTQYF.

This chain links TRBV27 with TRBJ2-4; the D gene is possibly TRBD1 (7 bases). V was cut by 5 bases and J by 8 bases, with 19 bases left in between. The CDR3 has 15 residues. The germline CDR1 and CDR2 sequences are MNHEY and SMNVEV (reference sequence). The CDR3 reads CASSPRGTVGYIQYF. Written as DNA, the CDR3 is TGTGCCAGCAGTCCACGCGGGACAGTGGGATACATTCAGTACTTC.

This rearrangement joins TRBV5-8 to TRBJ2-7; 10 positions agree with TRBD1. CDR1 is SGHTS, CDR2 YDEGEE, per germline. Trimming cost V 2 bases and J 6 bases; bases outside gene matches: 5. CDR3 length: 14 residues. The DNA for the CDR3 is TGTGCCAGCAGCTTCGACGGGACAGGGGCCGAGCAGTACTTC. Residues: CASSFDGTGAEQYF.

The chain is built from TRBV9 and TRBJ2-7, with D perhaps matching TRBD2 (5 bases). The CDR3 totals 14 residues. Trimming shortened V by 2 bases and J by 4 bases, and 13 bases separated the two germline ends. The germline CDR1 and CDR2 sequences are SGDLS and YYNGEE. In DNA form, the CDR3 reads TGTGCCAGCAGCGTCGAGGGAAGTCATTACGAGCAGTACTTC. This encodes CASSVEGSHYEQYF.

The chain is built from TRBV7-2 and TRBJ2-7, with D unresolved. CDR1 SGHTA and CDR2 FQGNSA come from the germline V gene. Trimming shortened V by 3 bases and J by 6 bases, and 6 bases separated the two germline ends. The CDR3 sequence is 11 residues long. CDR3: CASSFTGEQYF. CDR3 DNA: TGTGCCAGCAGCTTTACCGGCGAGCAGTACTTC.

The V gene is TRBV5-4, the J gene TRBJ2-1; 9 bases align to TRBD2. The germline gives CDR1 SGHNT, CDR2 YYREEE (reference sequence). There are 16 residues in the CDR3. With V trimmed by 0 bases and J by 8 bases, 9 bases remained unmatched. CDR3: CASSLELAGPPDEQFF. CDR3 nucleotide sequence: TGTGCCAGCAGCTTGGAGCTAGCGGGACCACCCGATGAGCAGTTCTTC.

The V and J genes are TRBV21-1 and TRBJ2-7; TRBD2 is taken as the D call from the table, unchecked against the DNA. TRBV21-1 is annotated as a pseudogene. This CDR3 is built from 19 residues. The CDR3 DNA sequence: TGTGCCAGCAGCAATATGACTAGCGTCGACATAGGAGGGACCTACGAGCAGTACTTC. Protein product: CASSNMTSVDIGGTYEQYF.

This rearrangement joins TRBV11-2 to TRBJ2-3, with a tentative D call TRBD2 (6 bases). V was clipped by 0 bases and J by 9 bases, with 10 bases between them. From germline, CDR1 is SGHAT and CDR2 FQNNGV. The CDR3 spans 13 residues. The CDR3 bases are TGTGCCAGCAGCTTAGAAAAAGGACTAACGCAGTATTTT. It specifies CASSLEKGLTQYF.

In its sample, this clone was seen many times. This chain links TRBV7-9 with TRBJ2-5; tentatively, D is TRBD2 (6 bases). Germline CDR1 and CDR2: SEHNR and FQNEAQ (reference sequence). The CDR3 extends over 15 amino acids. The ends were cut back, 5 bases at V and 5 bases at J, with 18 bases in the middle. CDR3 loop: CASSPGEVSEETQYF. The CDR3 DNA is TGTGCCAGCAGCCCCGGGGAGGTTTCCGAGGAGACCCAGTACTTC.

The rearrangement links TRBV27 to TRBJ1-1, with D perhaps matching TRBD1 (6 bases). The CDR3 extends over 15 amino acids. The germline CDR1 and CDR2 sequences are MNHEY and SMNVEV (reference sequence). The ends were cut back, 6 bases at V and 1 base at J, with 15 bases in the middle. CDR3 loop: CASSPRGAENTEAFF. The CDR3 DNA follows: TGTGCCAGCAGCCCCCGGGGGGCTGAGAACACTGAAGCTTTCTTT.

Regarding this clone: A read error may account for a junction end that differs from germline. CDR3 region: CASSFPYSQF. The CDR3 DNA sequence: TGTGCCAGCAGCTTTCCGTACAGCCAATTT. This rearrangement joins TRBV11-2 to TRBJ1-1; D gene ambiguous. This CDR3 is 10 amino acids long. Germline V lookup: CDR1 SGHAT, CDR2 FQNNGV.

This chain joins TRBV3-1 (or the pseudogene TRBV3-2) and TRBJ2-3; D remains unclear. Trimming shortened V by 0 bases and J by 4 bases, and 5 bases separated the two germline ends. Per the germline V gene, CDR1 is LGHDT and CDR2 is YNNKEL (reference sequence). The CDR3 contains 13 residues. The CDR3 DNA follows: TGTGCCAGCAGCCAAGATCTCGCAGATACGCAGTATTTT. Its protein product is CASSQDLADTQYF.

The CDR3 nucleotides are TGTGCCAGCTCGGGACTAGCGGATCCACGGACCTACGAGCAGTACTTC. Translating it yields CASSGLADPRTYEQYF. The V call is TRBV27, the J call TRBJ2-7; 11 bases agree with TRBD2. CDR1 MNHEY and CDR2 SMNVEV come from the germline V gene (reference sequence). Trimming took 8 bases from V and 2 from J; bases not matched to a gene: 11. The CDR3 consists of 16 residues.